This T cell receptor (beta chain) was profiled in a study of T cells after yellow fever vaccination. Turning to the study itself: Preparation of the low-cell-number fractions used SMART-Seq v4 Ultra Low Input.

Comments on this clonotype: The antigen remains undetermined.

They built TCR cDNA with 5'RACE template switching, a step that put in a universal primer site and UMIs. TCRdb reprocessed the 5' RACE reads via MiXCR and lists one record per CDR3 protein. The profile shows 310,000 or so distinct CDR3 sequences, approximately 3.8% of them singletons. Overall study findings and caveats: Researchers noted that a small share of clonotypes showed up in both CD4 and CD8 compartments. Reappearing after the booster were most of the clones from primary vaccination (approximately 96% CD4, about 87% CD8).

This clonotype originated in a man between 18 and 29 years old who received the YFV17D yellow fever vaccine. The material sequenced was PBMCs, taken on the day of the yellow fever booster vaccination.

CDR3 DNA sequence: TGCAGTGCTAGAGATTGGGTCAGCGGATCCACTGACTACGAGCAGTACTTC. It encodes CSARDWVSGSTDYEQYF. The rearrangement links TRBV20-1 to TRBJ2-7; D is perhaps TRBD2 (5 bases). Germline CDR1 DFQATT, CDR2 SNEGSKA (reference sequence). Between the trimmed V and J ends, which lost 0 bases and 3 bases, there was a span of 21 bases. The length of the CDR3 is 17 residues.